The T cell receptor (beta chain) described here comes from a study of blood T cell repertoires in COVID-19 (TCRdb year 2020). About the investigation overall: Collaborator samples came from the United States, Italy and Spain and covered acute and convalescent phases of COVID-19. The repertoires were released in a freely available public database meant as a resource for research on the immune response to SARS-CoV-2. Where HLA class I and class II types were available, the types were taken from metadata supplied by the sample provider, not from assay-based typing. The sample metadata nearly always contained a de-identified subject ID, COVID-19 status, age in years and sex. The prospective study material was composed of cDNA or gDNA derived from T cells, B-cell-depleted T cells, or PBMCs. The samples were drawn from two sources: the first 160 participants of the ongoing ImmuneRACE study, and over 1,000 subjects contributed by 6 global collaborators. Subjects who had been exposed to COVID-19, were actively infected with it, or had recovered from it provided the deeply sampled blood TCRbeta repertoires that made up the dataset.

Regarding this clone: Its recognized antigen is unknown. No clone much larger than this one lies a single base away; base qualities are absent.

At one collaborating source in Seattle, patients were enrolled during active infection and were followed longitudinally through the course of disease. Each collaborating institution followed its own protocols to collect whole blood in K2EDTA tubes. For TCRbeta analysis, collaborators shipped samples in one of three forms: frozen whole blood, isolated PBMCs, or DNA extracted from either of those sample types. The germline V gene supplies CDR1 SGHAT and CDR2 FQNNGV. V ends up 3 bases short and J 2 bases short, with an unmatched junction base count of 6. From cysteine to phenylalanine, the CDR3 is 16 amino acids long. CDR3 DNA is the only sequence kept; it has 48 bases, read in frame from the first base. What the study reported, not specific to this receptor: How much clinical and demographic metadata was included differed by source and by participant, and the metadata was provided uncurated.

TCRbeta CDR3 regions were amplified from genomic DNA using the immunoSEQ Assay, a bias-controlled multiplex PCR. The source study handled its data this way. The number of nucleated cells in each sample was estimated by amplification of reference gene primers within the assay. To quantify the absolute abundance of each unique TCRbeta CDR3 rearrangement, sequence reads were collapsed and filtered. For each sample, productive Simpson clonality was calculated as the square root of Simpson's diversity index over productive rearrangements. Not all clones reach the TCRdb copy of this immuneACCESS table, which keeps in-frame sequences only. Checked studies attribute under half of the gap to unresolved V genes and leave the rest unexplained. D and trimming come from the DNA, and the V and J calls and clone size come from that table. Recorded for this sample are 410,000 or so clones; around nine tenths of them occurred a single time. The ten largest clones represent roughly 1.4% of the sample.

Recombination joined TRBV11-2 with TRBJ1-3, with 8 middle bases fitting TRBD1. Sequenced sample: peripheral blood. The origin of this receptor is a middle-aged woman with COVID-19, enrolled during active disease. In nucleotides, the sequence is TGTGCCAGCAGCTTGAGACAGGGGAGACCTGGAAACACCATATATTTT. It translates as CASSLRQGRPGNTIYF.